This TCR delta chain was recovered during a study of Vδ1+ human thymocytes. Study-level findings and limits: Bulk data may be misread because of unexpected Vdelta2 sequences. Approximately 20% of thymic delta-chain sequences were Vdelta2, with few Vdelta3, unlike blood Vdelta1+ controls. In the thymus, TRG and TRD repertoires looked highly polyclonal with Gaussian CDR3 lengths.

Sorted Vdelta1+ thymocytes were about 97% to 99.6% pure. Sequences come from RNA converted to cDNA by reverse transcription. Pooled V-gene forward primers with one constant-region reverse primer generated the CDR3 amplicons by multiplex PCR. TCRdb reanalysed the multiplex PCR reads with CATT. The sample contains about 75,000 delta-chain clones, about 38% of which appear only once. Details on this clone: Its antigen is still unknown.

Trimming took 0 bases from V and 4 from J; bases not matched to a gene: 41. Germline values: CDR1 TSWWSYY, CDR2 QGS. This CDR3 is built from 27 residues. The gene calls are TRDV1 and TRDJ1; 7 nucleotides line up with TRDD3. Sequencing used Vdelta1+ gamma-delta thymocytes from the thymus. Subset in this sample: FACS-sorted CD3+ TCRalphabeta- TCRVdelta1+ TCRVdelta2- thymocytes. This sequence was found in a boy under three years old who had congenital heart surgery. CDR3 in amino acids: CALGELGLNIVCRGLVDTLGCSDKLIF. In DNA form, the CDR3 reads TGTGCTCTTGGGGAACTCGGATTAAATATTGTGTGCCGAGGACTGGTGGATACGCTGGGGTGTAGCGATAAACTCATCTTT.